This is a list of T cell receptor beta chains from one sample in a study of cytomegalovirus exposure and HLA in healthy donors. Profiled with immunoSEQ multiplex PCR; TCRdb holds only in-frame clones, not every one. There are more than 95,000 clones in the sample; roughly nine tenths occur only once, and 1.1% lies in the top ten. Sequencing input: PBMCs. These receptor sequences come from a woman younger than 30 in good health and CMV-seronegative. Both conserved end residues are part of each CDR3. A D gene is named only where the DNA matches it firmly. Clone size is given for some rows only: seen once, a few or many times, or a class if the clone is expanded.

v_call	clone_size	j_call	d_call	cdr3_nt	cdr3_aa
TRBV27	few	TRBJ1-3	NA	TGTGCCAGCAGTCCTCGGACTTTTGGAAACACCATATATTTT	CASSPRTFGNTIYF
TRBV18	NA	TRBJ2-1	TRBD2	TGTGCCAGCTCACTGACTAGCGGGAGGGCACCCCTCGGTGAGCAGTTCTTC	CASSLTSGRAPLGEQFF
TRBV5-1	NA	TRBJ2-7	NA	TGCGCCAGCAGCCCTAGACGCCCTGGATACGAGCAGTACTTC	CASSPRRPGYEQYF
TRBV5-1	NA	TRBJ2-3	NA	TGCGCCAGCAGCTTACAGGGTTTCGCAGATACGCAGTATTTT	CASSLQGFADTQYF
TRBV11-2	NA	TRBJ1-1	NA	TGTGCCAGCAGCTGGGGCAGGGAAGCTTTCTTT	CASSWGREAFF
TRBV6-6	NA	TRBJ1-1	TRBD1	TGTGCCAGCCTCCGGGGACAGGGGAACACTGAAGCTTTCTTT	CASLRGQGNTEAFF
TRBV19	NA	TRBJ1-4	TRBD1	TGTGCCAGTAGCCAGGGGGCAGCGGTAGCTAATGAAAAACTGTTTTTT	CASSQGAAVANEKLFF
TRBV28	NA	TRBJ2-7	TRBD1	TGTGCCAGCAGTTTGGGACAGGTTGTCTACGAGCAGTACTTC	CASSLGQVVYEQYF
TRBV5-4	few	TRBJ2-1	NA	TGTGCCAGCAGTTTCGACTATTACTACAATGAGCAGTTCTTC	CASSFDYYYNEQFF
TRBV13	NA	TRBJ1-1	TRBD1	TGTGCCAGCAGCCCCCGGACAGGGAGTACTTTCTTT	CASSPRTGSTFF
TRBV9	NA	TRBJ2-3	TRBD2	TGTGCCAGCAGCCCTGGGACTAGCGGGATAGGCACAGATACGCAGTATTTT	CASSPGTSGIGTDTQYF
TRBV30	NA	TRBJ2-4	NA	TGTGCCTGGAGTGTAATGTTAGTCGGGGGACCACGAACTAGGAACATTCAGTACTTC	CAWSVMLVGGPRTRNIQYF
TRBV28	NA	TRBJ1-1	TRBD1	TGTGCCAGCACCCAGGGGGCGGCTGAAGCTTTCTTT	CASTQGAAEAFF
TRBV4-3	NA	TRBJ2-2	NA	TGCGCCAGCAGCCAACTTCTTTCCGGGGAGCTGTTTTTT	CASSQLLSGELFF
TRBV14	NA	TRBJ2-3	TRBD2	TGTGCCAGCAGCCCTCCCTGGCGGGGGGGCAGTACAGATACGCAGTATTTT	CASSPPWRGGSTDTQYF
TRBV28	NA	TRBJ2-5	NA	TGTGCCAGCAGGCCACAACGAGGGGGGAGGGTGGAGACCCAGTACTTC	CASRPQRGGRVETQYF
TRBV9	NA	TRBJ2-1	NA	TGTGCCAGCGGTAGTAACCACAATGAGCAGTTCTTC	CASGSNHNEQFF
TRBV11-2	NA	TRBJ2-7	TRBD1	TGTGCCAGCAGCTTCTACTTGGGACAGGGTAGCCACGAGCAGTACTTC	CASSFYLGQGSHEQYF
TRBV6-1	NA	TRBJ2-1	TRBD1	TGTGCCACTCAGGGGGAGTACTCCTACAATGAGCAGTTCTTC	CATQGEYSYNEQFF
TRBV2	NA	TRBJ2-7	TRBD2	TGTGCCAGCGTCGAGAATCCGGGACTAGTTGACGAGCAGTACTTC	CASVENPGLVDEQYF
TRBV5-4	NA	TRBJ2-3	NA	TGTGCCAGCAGCGGAGGGACAGCTCGCACAGATACGCAGTATTTT	CASSGGTARTDTQYF
TRBV14	NA	TRBJ2-7	NA	TGTGCCAGCAGCGCCCTAGCCGAGCAGTACTTC	CASSALAEQYF
TRBV27	NA	TRBJ2-2	NA	TGTGCCAGCAGTTTGGGCGTGAGCGGCGGCACCGGGGAGCTGTTTTTT	CASSLGVSGGTGELFF
TRBV2	NA	TRBJ2-7	NA	TGTGCCAGCAGAAGGGACGGGAGCTACGAGCAGTACTTC	CASRRDGSYEQYF
TRBV12-5	NA	TRBJ2-2	TRBD1	TGTGCTAGTGGTGCGGGACAGGGGGGCACCGGGGAGCTGTTTTTT	CASGAGQGGTGELFF
TRBV9	NA	TRBJ2-1	TRBD1	TGTGCCAGCAGTCGGGACAGGGGCAGGGATGAGCAGTTCTTC	CASSRDRGRDEQFF
TRBV27	NA	TRBJ2-2	NA	TGTGCCAGCAGTAGAAGAGAGCACACCGGGGAGCTGTTTTTT	CASSRREHTGELFF
TRBV5-6	NA	TRBJ1-2	NA	TGTGCCAGCAGACGCGCGACAGACAACTATGGCTACACCTTC	CASRRATDNYGYTF
TRBV11-3	NA	TRBJ2-5	TRBD2	TGTGCCAGCAGCTTAGTACCGGGAGGGTCAGAGACCCAGTACTTC	CASSLVPGGSETQYF
TRBV12-2	NA	TRBJ2-5	NA	TGTGCAAGTCGCCCCAGGGAGGGGGGCGTAAAGACCCAGTACTTC	CASRPREGGVKTQYF
TRBV28	NA	TRBJ1-2	NA	TGTGCCAGCAGTTCGGGGGGCAGGCCCTATGGCTACACCTTC	CASSSGGRPYGYTF
TRBV5-8	NA	TRBJ1-2	TRBD1	TGTGCCAGCAGCGCTTACAGGGGTGGTGACTATGGCTACACCTTC	CASSAYRGGDYGYTF
TRBV30	once	TRBJ1-1	TRBD1	TGTGCCTGGAAAAGACAGGGAAACACTGAAGCTTTCTTT	CAWKRQGNTEAFF
TRBV2	NA	TRBJ2-2	TRBD1	TGTGCCAGCAGTGAAGGGGACAGGGCCGGGGAGCTGTTTTTT	CASSEGDRAGELFF
TRBV5-1	once	TRBJ2-3	TRBD2	TGCGCCAGCAGCTTGGGGCTAGCGGGAGTGGGTACGCAGTATTTT	CASSLGLAGVGTQYF
TRBV19	once	TRBJ2-1	TRBD2	TGTGCCAGTAGTATTGCGGGAGGTTCGTACAATGAGCAGTTCTTC	CASSIAGGSYNEQFF
TRBV28	NA	TRBJ2-1	TRBD2	TGTGCCAGCAGTTCACTAGCGGGAGACCTCTACAATGAGCAGTTCTTC	CASSSLAGDLYNEQFF
TRBV10-1	NA	TRBJ2-7	NA	TGCGCCAGCAGTGGAGGACGGGGAAGCTCCTACGAGCAGTACTTC	CASSGGRGSSYEQYF
TRBV10-1	NA	TRBJ2-7	TRBD1	TGCGCCACCTCGAACAGGGGGCTCGACGAGCAGTACTTC	CATSNRGLDEQYF
TRBV9	NA	TRBJ2-3	NA	TGTGCCAGCAGCGTAGCTACGGATACGCAGTATTTT	CASSVATDTQYF
TRBV7-7	NA	TRBJ2-2	TRBD2	TGTGCCAGCAGCTGGGGACTAGCCGGGGAGCTGTTTTTT	CASSWGLAGELFF
TRBV28	NA	TRBJ1-2	NA	TGTGCCAGCAGTTTTCCGAGAGACACCGATGGCTACACCTTC	CASSFPRDTDGYTF
TRBV2	NA	TRBJ2-2	TRBD2	TGTGCCAGCAGTGACGGGCGGGAGGCCACCGGGGAGCTGTTTTTT	CASSDGREATGELFF
TRBV28	NA	TRBJ2-5	TRBD2	TGTGCCAGCAGTATCCCCGGGACTAGCGGGGCCCGGGAGACCCAGTACTTC	CASSIPGTSGARETQYF
TRBV5-1	NA	TRBJ1-1	TRBD1	TGCGCCAGCAGCTTAACAGGGGAAACGAACACTGAAGCTTTCTTT	CASSLTGETNTEAFF
TRBV7-6	NA	TRBJ1-3	TRBD1	TGTGCCAGCAGCCAGGGACAGGGGGGAAACACCATATATTTT	CASSQGQGGNTIYF
TRBV5-1	NA	TRBJ1-4	NA	TGCGCCAGCAGTATTGTCCCAACTAATGAAAAACTGTTTTTT	CASSIVPTNEKLFF
TRBV11-2	once	TRBJ2-1	NA	TGTGCCAGCAGCTTAGAAGCCAATGAGCAGTTCTTC	CASSLEANEQFF
TRBV28	NA	TRBJ1-2	TRBD1	TGTGCCAGCACCATACAGGGGGCGGATGGCTACACCTTC	CASTIQGADGYTF
TRBV5-1	NA	TRBJ1-6	NA	TGCGCCAGCAGCTCCCGCCTTGGAGGGGCGAATTCACCCCTCCACTTT	CASSSRLGGANSPLHF
TRBV10-1	NA	TRBJ2-3	NA	TGCGCCAGCAGTGACATAGACAGACCAGATACGCAGTATTTT	CASSDIDRPDTQYF
TRBV5-1	NA	TRBJ2-6	TRBD1	TGCGCCAGCAGTGGGACAGGCCCCTCTGGGGCCAACGTCCTGACTTTC	CASSGTGPSGANVLTF
TRBV7-8	few	TRBJ1-5	NA	TGTGCCAGCAGCTTAAGGGGCCAGCCCCAGCATTTT	CASSLRGQPQHF
TRBV30	NA	TRBJ2-2	NA	TGTGCCTGGACATTGAACACCGGGGAGCTGTTTTTT	CAWTLNTGELFF
TRBV27	NA	TRBJ2-7	TRBD1	TGTGCCAGCAGTTTATCCTCCGGGACAGGGTCCTACGAGCAGTACTTC	CASSLSSGTGSYEQYF